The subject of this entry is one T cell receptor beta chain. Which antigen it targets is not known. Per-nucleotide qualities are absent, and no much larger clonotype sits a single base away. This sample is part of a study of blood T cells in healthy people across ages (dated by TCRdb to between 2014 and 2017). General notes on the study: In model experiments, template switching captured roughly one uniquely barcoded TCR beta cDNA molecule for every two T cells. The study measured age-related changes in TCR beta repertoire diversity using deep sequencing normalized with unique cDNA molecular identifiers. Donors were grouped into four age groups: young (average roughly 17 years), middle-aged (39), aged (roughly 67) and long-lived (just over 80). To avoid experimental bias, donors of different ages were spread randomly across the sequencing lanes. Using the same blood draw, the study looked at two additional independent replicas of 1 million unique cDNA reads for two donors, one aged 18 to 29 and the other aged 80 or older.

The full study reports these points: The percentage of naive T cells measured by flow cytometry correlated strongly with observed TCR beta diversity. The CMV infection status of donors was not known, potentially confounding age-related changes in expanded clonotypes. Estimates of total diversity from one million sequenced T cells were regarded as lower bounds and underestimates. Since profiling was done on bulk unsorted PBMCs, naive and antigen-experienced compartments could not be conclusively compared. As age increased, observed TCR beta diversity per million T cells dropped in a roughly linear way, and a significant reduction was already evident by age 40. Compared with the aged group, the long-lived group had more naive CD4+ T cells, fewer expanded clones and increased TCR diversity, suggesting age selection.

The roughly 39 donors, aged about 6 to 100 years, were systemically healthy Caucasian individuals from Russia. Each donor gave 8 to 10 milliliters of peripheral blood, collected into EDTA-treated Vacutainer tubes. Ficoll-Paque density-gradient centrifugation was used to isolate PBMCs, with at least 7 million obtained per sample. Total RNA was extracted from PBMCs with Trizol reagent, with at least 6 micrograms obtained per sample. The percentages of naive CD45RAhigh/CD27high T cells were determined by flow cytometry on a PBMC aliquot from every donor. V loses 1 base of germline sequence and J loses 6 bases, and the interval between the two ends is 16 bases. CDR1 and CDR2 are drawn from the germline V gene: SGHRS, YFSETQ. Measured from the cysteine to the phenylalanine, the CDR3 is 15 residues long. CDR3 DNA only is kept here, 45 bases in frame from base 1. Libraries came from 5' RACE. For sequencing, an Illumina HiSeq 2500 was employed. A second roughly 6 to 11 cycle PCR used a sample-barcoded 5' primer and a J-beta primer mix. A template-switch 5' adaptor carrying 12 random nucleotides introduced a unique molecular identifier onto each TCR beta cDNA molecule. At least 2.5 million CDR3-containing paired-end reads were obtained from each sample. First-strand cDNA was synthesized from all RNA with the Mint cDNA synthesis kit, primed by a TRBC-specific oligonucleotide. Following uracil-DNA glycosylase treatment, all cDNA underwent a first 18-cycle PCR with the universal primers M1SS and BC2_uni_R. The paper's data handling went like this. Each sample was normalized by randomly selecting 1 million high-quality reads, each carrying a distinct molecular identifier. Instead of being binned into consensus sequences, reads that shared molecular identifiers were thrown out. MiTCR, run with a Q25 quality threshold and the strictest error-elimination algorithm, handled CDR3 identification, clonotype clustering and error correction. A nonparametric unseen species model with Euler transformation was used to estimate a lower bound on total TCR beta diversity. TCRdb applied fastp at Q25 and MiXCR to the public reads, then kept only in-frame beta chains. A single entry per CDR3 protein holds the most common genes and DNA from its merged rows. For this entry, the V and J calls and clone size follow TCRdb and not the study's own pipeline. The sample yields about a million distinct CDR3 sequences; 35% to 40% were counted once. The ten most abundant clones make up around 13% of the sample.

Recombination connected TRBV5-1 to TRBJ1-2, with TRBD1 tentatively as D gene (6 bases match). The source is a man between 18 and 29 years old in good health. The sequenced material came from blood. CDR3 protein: CASSLPDSSIDGYTF. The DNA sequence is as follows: TGCGCCAGCAGCTTGCCGGACAGCTCTATAGATGGCTACACCTTC.